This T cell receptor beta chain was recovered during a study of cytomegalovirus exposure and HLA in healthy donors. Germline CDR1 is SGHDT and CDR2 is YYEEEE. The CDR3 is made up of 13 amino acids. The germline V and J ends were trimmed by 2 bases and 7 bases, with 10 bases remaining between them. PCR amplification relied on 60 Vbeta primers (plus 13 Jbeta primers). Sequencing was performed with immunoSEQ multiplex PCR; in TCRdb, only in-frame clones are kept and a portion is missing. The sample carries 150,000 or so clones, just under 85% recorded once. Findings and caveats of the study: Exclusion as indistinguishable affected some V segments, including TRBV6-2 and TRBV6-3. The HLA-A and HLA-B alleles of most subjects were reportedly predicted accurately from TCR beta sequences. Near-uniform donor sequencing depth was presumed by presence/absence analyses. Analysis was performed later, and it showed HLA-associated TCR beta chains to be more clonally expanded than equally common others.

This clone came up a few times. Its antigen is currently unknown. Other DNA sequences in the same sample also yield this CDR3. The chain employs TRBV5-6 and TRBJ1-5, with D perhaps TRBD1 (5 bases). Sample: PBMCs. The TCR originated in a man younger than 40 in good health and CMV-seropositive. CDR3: CASSFQGGQPQHF. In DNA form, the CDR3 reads TGTGCCAGCAGCTTTCAGGGTGGGCAGCCCCAGCATTTT.